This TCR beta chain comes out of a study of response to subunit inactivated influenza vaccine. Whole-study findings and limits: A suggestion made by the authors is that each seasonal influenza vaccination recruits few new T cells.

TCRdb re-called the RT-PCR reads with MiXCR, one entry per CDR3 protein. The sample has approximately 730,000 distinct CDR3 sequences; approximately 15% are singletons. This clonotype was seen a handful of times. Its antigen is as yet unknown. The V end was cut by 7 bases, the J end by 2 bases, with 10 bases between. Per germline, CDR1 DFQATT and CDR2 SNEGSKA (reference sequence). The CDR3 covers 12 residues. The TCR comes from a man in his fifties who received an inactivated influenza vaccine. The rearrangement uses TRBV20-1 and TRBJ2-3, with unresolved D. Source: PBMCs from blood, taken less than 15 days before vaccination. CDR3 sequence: CSVNRNTDTQYF. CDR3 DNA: TGCAGTGTTAACAGAAACACAGATACGCAGTATTTT.